A selection of T cell receptor beta chains follows, all from one sample in a study of T cell responses to AZD1222 COVID-19 vaccine. This table comes from immunoSEQ multiplex PCR, and its TCRdb copy is limited to in-frame clones, with some not included. The sample has roughly 70,000 clones; 89% are singletons. The sample was peripheral blood, taken 28 days after the second AZD1222 dose. The receptors were gathered from an adult who received the AZD1222 COVID-19 vaccine. The CDR3 runs from the conserved cysteine through the conserved F or W. D genes are given only for firm matches. Size values are once, few and many counts, or a class for expanded clones, and some rows have none.

TRBJ2-1,NA,TRBV7-8,NA,TGTGCCAGCAGCTTAGCGGGCGATTACAATGAGCAGTTCTTC,CASSLAGDYNEQFF
TRBJ2-2,TRBD1,TRBV19,NA,TGTGCCAGTAGACCTCTGGACAGGGCAGGGGAGCTGTTTTTT,CASRPLDRAGELFF
TRBJ1-4,TRBD1,TRBV4-2,NA,TGTGCCAGCAGACAGACAGGGACGGGCGAAAAACTGTTTTTT,CASRQTGTGEKLFF
TRBJ2-1,NA,TRBV25-1,NA,TGTGCCAGCATTAGAGACCTAGGGTCCTACAATGAGCAGTTCTTC,CASIRDLGSYNEQFF
TRBJ1-5,NA,TRBV6-5,NA,TGTGCCAGTAAACCCTGGGGACAAGCGAATCAGCCCCAGCATTTT,CASKPWGQANQPQHF
TRBJ2-3,TRBD2,TRBV7-8,NA,TGTGCCAGCAGCCCGCGACTAGCCAAGCTGGCAGATACGCAGTATTTT,CASSPRLAKLADTQYF
TRBJ1-5,NA,TRBV18,NA,TGTGCCAGCTCCCTCGGGCCGAGTGGAAGTTCTCAGCCCCAGCATTTT,CASSLGPSGSSQPQHF
TRBJ1-1,NA,TRBV28,NA,TGTGCCAGCAGTTTCTTGCAGGGTCACACTGAAGCTTTCTTT,CASSFLQGHTEAFF
TRBJ2-5,NA,TRBV5-1,NA,TGCGCCAGCAGCCGGACGGACTATCAAGAGACCCAGTACTTC,CASSRTDYQETQYF
TRBJ2-1,TRBD1,TRBV11-3,NA,TGTGCCAGCAGCTTCACGACAGGGTCGGTTAGGAATGAGCAGTTCTTC,CASSFTTGSVRNEQFF
TRBJ1-3,NA,TRBV7-9,NA,TGTGCCAGCAGCTCACCAGGGTCAGGAAACACCATATATTTT,CASSSPGSGNTIYF
TRBJ2-7,NA,TRBV6-2/TRBV6-3,NA,TGTGCCAGCAGCCTAGACGACTACGAGCAGTACTTC,CASSLDDYEQYF
TRBJ2-1,NA,TRBV27,NA,TGTGCCAGCAGTAGTCTGTCTTGGTGGAGCGATGAGCAGTTCTTC,CASSSLSWWSDEQFF
TRBJ2-3,NA,TRBV7-3,NA,TGTGCCAGCAGCTTACTCATCCGGGCGGGGAGCACAGATACGCAGTATTTT,CASSLLIRAGSTDTQYF
TRBJ1-2,NA,TRBV23-1,NA,TGCGCCAGCAGTCAAAGACGCGACAGGTTCCGACCGATTGGCTACACCTTC,CASSQRRDRFRPIGYTF
TRBJ2-5,NA,TRBV19,few,TGTGCCAGTAGTATAGGGGTCTACCAAGAGACCCAGTACTTC,CASSIGVYQETQYF
TRBJ2-6,TRBD1,TRBV11-2,NA,TGTGCCAGCAGCTTCCGGACAGGGTTCGGCGCTGGGGCCAACGTCCTGACTTTC,CASSFRTGFGAGANVLTF
TRBJ1-6,TRBD1,TRBV6-5,NA,TGTGCCAGCAGTATCGACCAGGGGGCGGCGTCACCCCTCCACTTT,CASSIDQGAASPLHF
TRBJ2-7,NA,TRBV3-1/TRBV3-2,NA,TGTGCCAGCAGCCGGACTACAGGAGAGGGCTACGAGCAGTACTTC,CASSRTTGEGYEQYF
TRBJ1-5,NA,TRBV2,NA,TGTGCCAGCAGTGTGGGGGGGGCGGTGGTTCAGCCCCAGCATTTT,CASSVGGAVVQPQHF
TRBJ1-1,NA,TRBV9,NA,TGTGCCAGCAGCGTAGCTACCGGCACTGAAGCTTTCTTT,CASSVATGTEAFF
TRBJ2-5,NA,TRBV4-3,NA,TGCGCCAGCAGCCAAGACGGACCGGGGGGCCTGGTGGAGACCCAGTACTTC,CASSQDGPGGLVETQYF
TRBJ2-7,NA,TRBV29-1,NA,TGCAGCGTTGAAGACAGGGGAGGACACGAGCAGTACTTC,CSVEDRGGHEQYF
TRBJ2-5,TRBD2,TRBV27,NA,TGTGCCAGCAGTTCTACAAACCTTAAGACTAGCGGGAGAGAGGAGACCCAGTACTTC,CASSSTNLKTSGREETQYF
TRBJ2-3,NA,TRBV20-1,once,TGCAGTGCTAGACGCACAGATACGCAGTATTTT,CSARRTDTQYF
TRBJ2-2,NA,TRBV5-1,NA,TGCGCCAGCAGCTTGGTGGTCGCGACAACAAGCGGGGAGCTGTTTTTT,CASSLVVATTSGELFF